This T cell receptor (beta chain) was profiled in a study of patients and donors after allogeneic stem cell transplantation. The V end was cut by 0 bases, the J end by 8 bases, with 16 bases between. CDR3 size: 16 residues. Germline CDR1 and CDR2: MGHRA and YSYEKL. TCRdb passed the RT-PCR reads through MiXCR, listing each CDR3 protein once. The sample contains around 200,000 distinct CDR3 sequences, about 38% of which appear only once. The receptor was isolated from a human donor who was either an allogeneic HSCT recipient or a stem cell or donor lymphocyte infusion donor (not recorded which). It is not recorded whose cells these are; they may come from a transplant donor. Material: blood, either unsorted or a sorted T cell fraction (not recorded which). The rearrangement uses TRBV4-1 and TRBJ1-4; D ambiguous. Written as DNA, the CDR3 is TGCGCCAGCAGCCAAGATAGGGCGACTTTAAGGGAAAAACTGTTTTTT. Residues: CASSQDRATLREKLFF.